A single sample is the source of the 5 T cell receptor beta chains below, sequenced in a study of blood T cell repertoires in COVID-19. Only in-frame clones appear in the TCRdb table, and some are missing; sequencing was by immunoSEQ multiplex PCR. The data show about 350,000 clones, 88% seen once. Sequenced: PBMCs or T cells enriched from blood (not recorded which). These receptors originate from a woman aged 25 to 39 who had been exposed to COVID-19.

The V call is TRBV11-2, the J call TRBJ2-1; maybe TRBD1 (7 bases). Trimming shortened V by 5 bases and J by 2 bases, and 16 bases separated the two germline ends. This CDR3 has 16 residues. Germline assignment: CDR1 SGHAT and CDR2 FQNNGV. The DNA of the CDR3 is TGTGCCAGCAGCCCAACCGCGGGACAGACCTACAATGAGCAGTTCTTC. Translated, it gives CASSPTAGQTYNEQFF.

Points on this clone: An end of the junction differs from the germline gene, which may be a read error. The chain uses TRBV27 and TRBJ2-1; 9 bases match TRBD2. The CDR3 is made up of 15 amino acids. Per germline, CDR1 MNHEY and CDR2 SMNVEV (reference sequence). In DNA form, the CDR3 reads TGTGCCAGCTGTTTTAGCGGGAGAGGGTACAATGAGCAGTTCTTC. It is translated as CASCFSGRGYNEQFF.

The V gene is TRBV3-1 (or the pseudogene TRBV3-2), the J gene TRBJ2-2; 10 bases are shared with TRBD2. V lost 8 bases, J lost 2 bases, and 11 bases stayed unmatched. Germline V gene lookup returns CDR1 LGHDT and CDR2 YNNKEL (reference sequence). The CDR3 totals 17 residues. In DNA, the CDR3 is TGTGCCAGCGCACGACTAGCGGGCAACGTAAACACCGGGGAGCTGTTTTTT. Residues: CASARLAGNVNTGELFF.

This chain connects TRBV11-3 to TRBJ2-1; D perhaps matches TRBD2 (5 bases). Germline CDR1 SGHNT, CDR2 YENEEA. The CDR3 is 16 residues long. Trimming took 6 bases from V and 0 from J, leaving 15 bases between them. CDR3 amino acids: CASRQRSGDSYNEQFF. For the CDR3, the DNA is TGTGCCAGCAGACAAAGAAGCGGAGACTCCTACAATGAGCAGTTCTTC.

This sequence joins TRBV9 and TRBJ2-7; D may be TRBD2 (5 bases). Trimming stripped 7 bases from V and 9 bases from J, with 20 bases between. Germline V gene lookup returns CDR1 SGDLS and CDR2 YYNGEE. The CDR3 covers 13 residues. This chain's CDR3 is CASAKTTDSGQYF. DNA of the CDR3: TGTGCCAGCGCCAAGACTACAGATTCGGGGCAGTACTTC. Combining the CDR3 with reference TRBV9 and TRBJ2-7 gives the whole variable domain DSGVTQTPKHLITATGQRVTLRCSPRSGDLSVYWYQQSLDQGLQFLIQYYNGEERAKGNILERFSAQQFPDLHSELNLSSLELGDSALYFCASAKTTDSGQYFGPGTRLTVT.